Listed here are 8 T cell receptor beta chains from one sample, sequenced in a study of T cell responses to AZD1222 COVID-19 vaccine. TCRdb's copy holds only in-frame clones and misses some; the assay was immunoSEQ multiplex PCR. The data contain around 63,000 clones, 85% of them singletons. Specimen: peripheral blood, collected on day 0 of AZD1222 vaccination. The receptors originated from an adult in good health.

This chain uses TRBV9 with TRBJ1-2; D uncertain. Germline loops: CDR1 SGDLS, CDR2 YYNGEE. Trimming removed 0 bases at V and 0 bases at J, with 9 bases between. The CDR3 length is 15 residues. The CDR3 bases are TGTGCCAGCAGCGTAGCCTTGACCGCTAACTATGGCTACACCTTC. Its protein product is CASSVALTANYGYTF.

This clone was seen a few times. The chain uses TRBV10-2 and TRBJ1-2; D ambiguous. CDR1 is WSHSY and CDR2 is SAAADI in the germline V gene. CDR3 length equals 11 residues. The ends were cut back, 6 bases at V and 6 bases at J, with 8 bases in the middle. The CDR3 spells CASSSGDGYTF. The CDR3 DNA reads TGCGCCAGCAGCTCTGGTGATGGCTACACCTTC.

The chain carries TRBV27 and TRBJ1-2; 9 bases are a match to TRBD1. The germline CDR1 and CDR2 sequences are MNHEY and SMNVEV (reference sequence). J was trimmed by 3 bases and V by 5 bases; bases with no gene match: 7. This CDR3 comprises 15 residues. Here the CDR3 DNA reads TGTGCCAGCAGTATAGGACAGGGGTACGACTATGGCTACACCTTC. This gives the protein CASSIGQGYDYGYTF.

Note on this clone: Additional DNA sequences in this sample encode the identical CDR3. The chain joins TRBV15 to TRBJ1-5; D gene uncertain. Between the trimmed V and J ends, which lost 0 bases and 2 bases, there was a span of 11 bases. The CDR3 contains 16 residues. Germline V CDR1 and CDR2: LNHNV, YYDKDF (reference sequence). CDR3: CATSRDLGYGNQPQHF. CDR3 DNA: TGTGCCACCAGCAGAGATCTAGGATACGGCAATCAGCCCCAGCATTTT. Supplemented by reference TRBV15 and TRBJ1-5, the full variable domain reads DAMVIQNPRYQVTQFGKPVTLSCSQTLNHNVMYWYQQKSSQAPKLLFHYYDKDFNNEADTPDNFQSRRPNTSFCFLDIRSPGLGDTAMYLCATSRDLGYGNQPQHFGDGTRLSIL.

The chain carries TRBV5-1 and TRBJ1-4, with 8 bases fitting TRBD1. The CDR3 runs to 17 residues. J lost 3 bases, V lost 0 bases, and 7 bases had no gene match. The germline V gene has CDR1 SGHRS and CDR2 YFSETQ. CDR3 region: CASSLGVRGRSNEKLFF. The CDR3 DNA reads TGCGCCAGCAGCTTGGGGGTCAGGGGGCGTTCTAATGAAAAACTGTTTTTT.

The rearrangement links TRBV28 to TRBJ1-5; TRBD1 is a possible D gene (5 bases). Germline lookup yields CDR1 MDHEN and CDR2 SYDVKM. The germline V and J ends were trimmed by 3 bases and 2 bases, with 20 bases remaining between them. The length of the CDR3 is 18 residues. The CDR3 bases are TGTGCCAGCAGTTTCATCTTCGGCCAGGGTGTAGGCAATCAGCCCCAGCATTTT. Its translation is CASSFIFGQGVGNQPQHF. Filled out from reference TRBV28 and TRBJ1-5, the complete variable domain reads DVKVTQSSRYLVKRTGEKVFLECVQDMDHENMFWYRQDPGLGLRLIYFSYDVKMKEKGDIPEGYSVSREKKERFSLILESASTNQTSMYLCASSFIFGQGVGNQPQHFGDGTRLSIL.

The V and J genes are TRBV28 and TRBJ2-1, with D perhaps TRBD1 (6 bases). This CDR3 contains 16 residues. V lost 6 bases, J lost 1 base, and 16 bases lay in between. The V gene's germline CDR1 is MDHEN and CDR2 SYDVKM. CDR3 sequence (DNA): TGTGCCAGCAGCAGAAGCAGGGGTTTTTCCTACAATGAGCAGTTCTTC. It specifies CASSRSRGFSYNEQFF.

This rearrangement joins TRBV5-4 to TRBJ1-6; D ambiguous. Germline CDR1 and CDR2: SGHNT and YYREEE (reference sequence). The V end was cut by 4 bases, the J end by 4 bases, with 18 bases between. The CDR3 is made up of 17 amino acids. CDR3 loop: CASSPEKGGKYNSPLHF. The CDR3 nucleotides are TGTGCCAGCAGCCCGGAGAAGGGAGGAAAATATAATTCACCCCTCCACTTT.